This T cell receptor beta chain was documented in a study of human T cells and chemical hapten exposure. This clonotype came up a few times. TCRdb itself ran the RACE reads through MiXCR, one entry per CDR3 protein. The data hold 330,000 or so distinct CDR3 sequences, with roughly 6% observed a single time. Regarding time point: patch test 2, 6 weeks after DPC sensitization. As for treatment: therapeutic diphenylcyclopropenone sensitization with weekly scalp DPC. V trimming: 5 bases; J trimming: 6 bases; junction bases outside the gene matches: 4. Germline V gene sequence: CDR1 SQVTM, CDR2 ANQGSEA. This CDR3 contains 12 residues.

Specimen: whole blood, collected in connection with sensitization to the hapten diphenylcyclopropenone (DPC). The rearrangement uses TRBV29-1 and TRBJ2-7, with TRBD1 matching 10 bases. This receptor was obtained from a woman between 18 and 29 years old with alopecia areata. Some clones in this sample may be carry-over from other donors' samples. The CDR3 region is CSVYRDRGEQYF. The CDR3 nucleotides read TGCAGCGTTTACCGGGACAGGGGCGAGCAGTACTTC.